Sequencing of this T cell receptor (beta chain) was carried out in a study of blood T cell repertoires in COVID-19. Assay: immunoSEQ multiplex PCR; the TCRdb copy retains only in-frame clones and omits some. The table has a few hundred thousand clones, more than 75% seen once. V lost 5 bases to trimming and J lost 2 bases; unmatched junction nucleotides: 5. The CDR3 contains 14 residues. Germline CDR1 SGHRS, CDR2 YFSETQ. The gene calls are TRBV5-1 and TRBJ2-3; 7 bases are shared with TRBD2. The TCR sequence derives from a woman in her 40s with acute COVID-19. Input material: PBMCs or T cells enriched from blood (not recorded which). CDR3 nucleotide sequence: TGCGCCAGCAGTCTAGCGGCCCCCACAGATACGCAGTATTTT. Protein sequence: CASSLAAPTDTQYF.